A single T cell receptor (beta chain) is shown here with its context. The record originates from a study of blood T cell repertoires in COVID-19. As for the study in general: T cells, B-cell-depleted T cells, or PBMCs provided the cDNA or gDNA that served as material.

As originally analysed: Reference gene primers were amplified, and this amplification served to estimate nucleated cell counts. Here immunoSEQ multiplex PCR was the method, and the copy in TCRdb shows in-frame clones only, minus some. Clone size and the V and J calls come from that table; the DNA yielded D and trimming. The sample has roughly 190,000 clones; 76% are singletons. CDR1 is SGHRS, CDR2 YFSETQ, per germline. The V gene end was trimmed by 1 base and the J gene end by 7 bases; junction bases not matched to a gene: 0. The CDR3 consists of 13 residues. The TCR comes from a woman in her 50s with active or convalescent COVID-19. The chain uses TRBV5-1 and TRBJ2-5, with 11 bases matching TRBD2. The specimen was peripheral blood. Here the CDR3 DNA reads TGCGCCAGCAGCTTGACTAGCGGGGGGACCCAGTACTTC. It codes for CASSLTSGGTQYF.